The clone carrying this T cell receptor (beta chain) was counted many times. TCRdb itself ran the RT-PCR reads through MiXCR, one entry per CDR3 protein. The table has 550,000 to 750,000 distinct CDR3 sequences, 13% to 15% seen once. The CDR3 runs 15 residues. Germline CDR1 DFQATT, CDR2 SNEGSKA (reference sequence). Trimming pared 0 bases from V and 11 bases from J, leaving 20 bases between. Input material: memory CD4+ T cells from blood. V is TRBV20-1 and J is TRBJ2-1, with D possibly being TRBD2 (5 bases). This receptor was obtained from a female donor in good health, serving as a healthy control. CDR3 sequence reads: CSARDPKNIREQQFF. The CDR3 DNA follows: TGCAGTGCTAGAGATCCTAAAAATATCCGGGAACAGCAGTTCTTC.